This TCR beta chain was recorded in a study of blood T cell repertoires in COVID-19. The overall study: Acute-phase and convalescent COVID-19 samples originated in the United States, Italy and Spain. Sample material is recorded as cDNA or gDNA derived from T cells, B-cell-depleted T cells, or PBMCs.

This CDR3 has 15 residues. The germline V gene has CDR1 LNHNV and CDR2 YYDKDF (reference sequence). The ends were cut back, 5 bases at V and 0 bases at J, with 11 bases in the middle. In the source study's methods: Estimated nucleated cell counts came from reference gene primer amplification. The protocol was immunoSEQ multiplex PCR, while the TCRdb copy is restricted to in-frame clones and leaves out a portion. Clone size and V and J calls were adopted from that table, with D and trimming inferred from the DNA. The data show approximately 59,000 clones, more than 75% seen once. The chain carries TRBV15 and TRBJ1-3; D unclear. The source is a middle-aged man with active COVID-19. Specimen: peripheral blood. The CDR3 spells CATSAQAISGNTIYF. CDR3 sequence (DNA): TGTGCCACCAGCGCTCAAGCGATCTCTGGAAACACCATATATTTT.